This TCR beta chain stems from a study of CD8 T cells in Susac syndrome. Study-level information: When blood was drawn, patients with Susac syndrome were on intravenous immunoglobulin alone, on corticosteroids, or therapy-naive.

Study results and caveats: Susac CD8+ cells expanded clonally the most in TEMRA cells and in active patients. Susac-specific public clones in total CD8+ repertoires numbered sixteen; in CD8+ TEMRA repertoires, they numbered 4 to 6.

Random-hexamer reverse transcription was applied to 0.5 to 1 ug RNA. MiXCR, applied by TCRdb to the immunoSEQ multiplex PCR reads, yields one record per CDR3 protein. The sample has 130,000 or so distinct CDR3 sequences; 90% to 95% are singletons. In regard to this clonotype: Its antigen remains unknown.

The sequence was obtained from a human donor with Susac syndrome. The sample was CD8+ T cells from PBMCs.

The CDR3 loop reads CASSYPTSGDTGELFF. CDR3 bases: TGTGCCAGCAGCTACCCGACTAGCGGGGACACCGGGGAGCTGTTTTTT. The genes are TRBV7-9 and TRBJ2-2; 11 nucleotides match TRBD2. Germline lookup yields CDR1 SEHNR and CDR2 FQNEAQ (reference sequence). The J segment lost 3 bases and the V segment lost 4 bases, leaving 4 bases of the junction unmatched. This CDR3 is built from 16 residues. Filled out from reference TRBV7-9 and TRBJ2-2, the complete variable domain reads DTGVSQNPRHKITKRGQNVTFRCDPISEHNRLYWYRQTLGQGPEFLTYFQNEAQLEKSRLLSDRFSAERPKGSFSTLEIQRTEQGDSAMYLCASSYPTSGDTGELFFGEGSRLTVL.